Listed below are T cell receptor beta chains from one sample, sequenced in a study of T cell responses to AZD1222 COVID-19 vaccine. Using immunoSEQ multiplex PCR, the repertoire was profiled, and TCRdb retains in-frame clones only, with some absent. The sample consists of more than 100,000 clones, more than 90% of them appearing once. This sample comprised peripheral blood, obtained on day 0 of AZD1222 vaccination. The receptors stem from an adult in good health. CDR3s include the opening cysteine and the closing phenylalanine or tryptophan. A D gene is named only where the DNA matches it firmly. Clone size is shown for a subset of rows, as once, few, many or a class of expanded clone.

j_call,clone_size,d_call,v_call,cdr3_nt,cdr3_aa
TRBJ1-1,once,NA,TRBV3-1/TRBV3-2,TGTGCCAGCAGCCCCTTAGGGATGAACACTGAAGCTTTCTTT,CASSPLGMNTEAFF
TRBJ2-7,NA,TRBD2,TRBV7-2,TGTGCCAGCAGCTTAGCGAGAAGACTAGCGGGTCAACCTAGCACCCTTAGCTACGAGCAGTACTTC,CASSLARRLAGQPSTLSYEQYF
TRBJ2-2,NA,TRBD1,TRBV27,TGTGCCAGCACGCAGGGGTACGGGACAGGGGTGACCGGGGAGCTGTTTTTT,CASTQGYGTGVTGELFF
TRBJ2-3,NA,NA,TRBV23-1,TGCGCCAGCCACCTTAGCGGATTCACAGATACGCAGTATTTT,CASHLSGFTDTQYF
TRBJ1-1,once,TRBD1,TRBV7-9,TGTGCCAGCAGCATTAGGACAGGAATGAACACTGAAGCTTTCTTT,CASSIRTGMNTEAFF
TRBJ1-5,NA,TRBD1,TRBV30,TGTGCCTGGACACACAGGGGGGCGATCAATCAGCCCCAGCATTTT,CAWTHRGAINQPQHF
TRBJ2-3,once,TRBD1,TRBV7-3,TGTGCCAGCAGCTTCTCAGACAGGGGATTACAGGATACGCAGTATTTT,CASSFSDRGLQDTQYF
TRBJ1-2,NA,NA,TRBV30,TGTGCCTGGAGCAACGAGGGGCCCGCGTCCAACTATGGCTACACCTTC,CAWSNEGPASNYGYTF
TRBJ1-6,few,NA,TRBV6-4,TGTGCCAGCAGGGAGACAGGAGAGGATTCACCCCTCCACTTT,CASRETGEDSPLHF
TRBJ1-1,NA,NA,TRBV27,TGTGCCAGCAGGATCCTCCGCAGGGGCCGCAACACTGAAGCTTTCTTT,CASRILRRGRNTEAFF
TRBJ2-2,NA,NA,TRBV18,TGTGCCAGCTCACCACCGGGAACAGTCAACACCGGGGAGCTGTTTTTT,CASSPPGTVNTGELFF
TRBJ2-1,NA,TRBD2,TRBV29-1,TGCAGCGTGGAAAGCGGGAGGTGGTACAATGAGCAGTTCTTC,CSVESGRWYNEQFF
TRBJ2-1,NA,TRBD1,TRBV9,TGTGCCAGCAGCGTACAGGGGGCGACGTTTAGGGATGAGCAGTTCTTC,CASSVQGATFRDEQFF
TRBJ1-5,NA,NA,TRBV15,TGTGCCACCAGCAGACGCTGGAATCAGCCCCAGCATTTT,CATSRRWNQPQHF
TRBJ2-1,NA,TRBD1,TRBV29-1,TGCAGTGAGGAGGGACAGGGCCGTTACAATGAGCAGTTCTTC,CSEEGQGRYNEQFF
TRBJ1-6,NA,NA,TRBV7-9,TGTGCCAGCAGCCTGGACAGCCTGGGATATAATTCACCCCTCCACTTT,CASSLDSLGYNSPLHF
TRBJ1-2,NA,NA,TRBV5-4,TGTGCCAGCAGCTTGGAAGCAGGGGCGGGGTATGGCTACACCTTC,CASSLEAGAGYGYTF
TRBJ1-6,NA,NA,TRBV10-3,TGTGCCATCGCCCCAGGGGCGGGGGAGGATTCACCCCTCCACTTT,CAIAPGAGEDSPLHF
TRBJ2-2,NA,NA,TRBV7-3,TGTGCCAGCAGCCCAAAGTTGGAGGCCGGGGAGCTGTTTTTT,CASSPKLEAGELFF
TRBJ1-2,NA,NA,TRBV9,TGTGCCAGCACGGCGGATCGGGGCTATGGCTACACCTTC,CASTADRGYGYTF
TRBJ2-2,NA,NA,TRBV28,TGTGCCAGCCTCATTAACACCGGGGAGCTGTTTTTT,CASLINTGELFF
TRBJ1-5,NA,TRBD1,TRBV6-6,TGTGCCAGCAGTCGGGCGGACAGGGGGAGAAATCAGCCCCAGCATTTT,CASSRADRGRNQPQHF
TRBJ1-2,once,NA,TRBV6-5,TGTGCCAGCAGCCAGTCAGGGGAGAATAGCTATGGCTACACCTTC,CASSQSGENSYGYTF
TRBJ2-1,NA,NA,TRBV7-3,TGTGCCAGCAGCCCGTATAGCTATAATGAGCAGTTCTTC,CASSPYSYNEQFF
TRBJ1-2,NA,NA,TRBV14,TGTGCCAGCAGCCGGGGCCCGACAATCCAATTC,CASSRGPTIQF
TRBJ1-5,NA,NA,TRBV7-2,TGTGCCAGCAGCTTAGATTCAGGTTATAGCAATCAGCCCCAGCATTTT,CASSLDSGYSNQPQHF
TRBJ1-5,NA,TRBD1,TRBV19,TGTGCCAGTAGTTCAGAACAGGGACAGCCTAGTAAGTATAGCAATCAGCCCCAGCATTTT,CASSSEQGQPSKYSNQPQHF
TRBJ2-1,NA,NA,TRBV10-3,TGTGCCAGTATGCTAACGAGCTCCTACAATGAGCAGTTCTTC,CASMLTSSYNEQFF
TRBJ1-2,NA,TRBD1,TRBV6-5,TGTGCCAGCAGTTGGACAGGTATAATTAACTATGGCTACACCTTC,CASSWTGIINYGYTF
TRBJ1-2,NA,NA,TRBV9,TGTGCCAGCAGCCTCGACCGAGACAGCAACTATGGCTACACCTTC,CASSLDRDSNYGYTF
TRBJ1-1,NA,NA,TRBV4-1,TGCGCCAGCAGCCAAGTGGTACGAACTGAAGCTTTCTTT,CASSQVVRTEAFF
TRBJ1-3,NA,TRBD1,TRBV6-5,TGTGCCAGCAGCCGGACAGGGCGGAATGGAAACACCATATATTTT,CASSRTGRNGNTIYF
TRBJ2-5,NA,NA,TRBV2,TGTGCCAGCAGTGCCCACTTGGACTACCAAGAGACCCAGTACTTC,CASSAHLDYQETQYF
TRBJ2-3,NA,TRBD2,TRBV11-3,TGTGCCAGCAGCCTAAGGACTAGCGGGGGCTCAAGCACAGATACGCAGTATTTT,CASSLRTSGGSSTDTQYF
TRBJ2-1,NA,NA,TRBV4-2,TGTGCCAGCAGCCTCCCAAACGACTACAATGAGCAGTTCTTC,CASSLPNDYNEQFF
TRBJ1-1,NA,NA,TRBV5-6,TGTGCCAGCAGCTGGGGACGGCCCATTGCTGAAGCTTTCTTT,CASSWGRPIAEAFF
TRBJ2-4,NA,NA,TRBV2,TGTGCCAGCAGTGAAGCCGAGTTACTCCTAGCCAAAAACATTCAGTACTTC,CASSEAELLLAKNIQYF
TRBJ1-1,NA,TRBD1,TRBV12-3/TRBV12-4,TGTGCCATCCCACAGGGGGCTTACACTGAAGCTTTCTTT,CAIPQGAYTEAFF